Below, 2 T cell receptor beta chains from the same sample are listed, as sequenced in a study of cytomegalovirus exposure and HLA in healthy donors. It was with 60 Vbeta and 13 Jbeta primers that the PCR ran. Produced via immunoSEQ multiplex PCR; TCRdb's table is partial and in-frame only. The sample includes more than 150,000 clones, about four fifths of them seen just once. Material for sequencing was PBMCs. These receptors came from a girl aged 10 to 17 in good health and CMV-seropositive.

The gene calls are TRBV19 and TRBJ1-1; D ambiguous. This CDR3 contains 12 residues. Germline V gene data show CDR1 as LNHDA and CDR2 as SQIVND (reference sequence). V lost 5 bases and J 5 bases, leaving 9 bases between the germline ends. The CDR3 loop is CASSFGRTEAFF. The DNA for the CDR3 is TGTGCCAGTAGTTTTGGGAGGACTGAAGCTTTCTTT.

CDR3 in amino acids: CASSLEQGYYGYTF. As DNA, the CDR3 is TGTGCCAGCAGCTTAGAACAGGGGTATTATGGCTACACCTTC. The chain employs TRBV7-9 and TRBJ1-2; 7 bases line up with TRBD1. The V segment lost 1 base and the J segment 5 bases; nucleotides outside the gene matches: 4. The V gene's germline CDR1 is SEHNR and CDR2 FQNEAQ (reference sequence). The CDR3 runs 14 residues.